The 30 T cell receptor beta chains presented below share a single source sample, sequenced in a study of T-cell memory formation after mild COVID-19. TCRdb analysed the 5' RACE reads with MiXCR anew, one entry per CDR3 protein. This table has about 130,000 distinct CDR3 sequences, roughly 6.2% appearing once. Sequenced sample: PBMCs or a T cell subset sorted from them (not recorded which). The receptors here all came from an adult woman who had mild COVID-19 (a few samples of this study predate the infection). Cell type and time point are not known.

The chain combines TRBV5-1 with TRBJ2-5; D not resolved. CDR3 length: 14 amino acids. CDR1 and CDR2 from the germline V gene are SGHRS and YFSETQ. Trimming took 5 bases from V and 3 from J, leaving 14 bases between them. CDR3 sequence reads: CASSPGTVEETQYF. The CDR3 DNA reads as TGCGCCAGCAGTCCCGGTACGGTGGAAGAGACCCAGTACTTC. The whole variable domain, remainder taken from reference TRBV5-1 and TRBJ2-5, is KAGVTQTPRYLIKTRGQQVTLSCSPISGHRSVSWYQQTPGQGLQFLFEYFSETQRNKGNFPGRFSGRQFSNSRSEMNVSTLELGDSALYLCASSPGTVEETQYFGPGTRLLVL.

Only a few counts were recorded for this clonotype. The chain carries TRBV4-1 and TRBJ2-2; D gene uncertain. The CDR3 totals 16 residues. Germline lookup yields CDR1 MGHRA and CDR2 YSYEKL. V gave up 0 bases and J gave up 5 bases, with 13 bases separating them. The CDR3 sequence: CASSQDVRSATGELFF. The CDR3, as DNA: TGCGCCAGCAGCCAAGATGTCAGGAGTGCAACCGGGGAGCTGTTTTTT.

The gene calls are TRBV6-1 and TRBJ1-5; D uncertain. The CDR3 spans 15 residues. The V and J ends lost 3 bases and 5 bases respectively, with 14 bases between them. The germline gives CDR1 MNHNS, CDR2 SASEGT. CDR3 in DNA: TGTGCCAGCAGTGATCCTCGGACGGGATATCAGCCCCAGCATTTT. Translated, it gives CASSDPRTGYQPQHF.

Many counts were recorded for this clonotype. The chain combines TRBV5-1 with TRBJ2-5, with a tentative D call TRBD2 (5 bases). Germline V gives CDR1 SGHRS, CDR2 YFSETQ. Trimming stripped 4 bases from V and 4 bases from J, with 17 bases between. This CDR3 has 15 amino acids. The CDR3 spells CASSTGRGRAETQYF. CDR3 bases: TGCGCCAGCAGCACTGGACGTGGGCGGGCAGAGACCCAGTACTTC.

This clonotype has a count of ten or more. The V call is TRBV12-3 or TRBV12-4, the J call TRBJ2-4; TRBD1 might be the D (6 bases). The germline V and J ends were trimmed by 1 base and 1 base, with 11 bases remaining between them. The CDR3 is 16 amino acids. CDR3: CASSLVQGYAKNIQYF. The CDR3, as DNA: TGTGCCAGCAGTTTAGTACAGGGATACGCCAAAAACATTCAGTACTTC.

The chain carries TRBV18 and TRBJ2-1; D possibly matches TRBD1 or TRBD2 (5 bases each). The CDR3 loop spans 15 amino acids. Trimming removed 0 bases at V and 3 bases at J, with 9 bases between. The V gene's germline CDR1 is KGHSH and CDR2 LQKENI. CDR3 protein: CASSPPGGGYNEQFF. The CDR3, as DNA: TGTGCCAGCTCACCACCCGGTGGGGGCTACAATGAGCAGTTCTTC.

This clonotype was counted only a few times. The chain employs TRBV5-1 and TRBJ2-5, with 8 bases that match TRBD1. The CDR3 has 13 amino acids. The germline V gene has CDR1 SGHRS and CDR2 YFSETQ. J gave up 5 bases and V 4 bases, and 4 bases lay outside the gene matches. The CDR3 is CASSRTGMETQYF. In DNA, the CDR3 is TGCGCCAGCAGCCGGACAGGGATGGAGACCCAGTACTTC.

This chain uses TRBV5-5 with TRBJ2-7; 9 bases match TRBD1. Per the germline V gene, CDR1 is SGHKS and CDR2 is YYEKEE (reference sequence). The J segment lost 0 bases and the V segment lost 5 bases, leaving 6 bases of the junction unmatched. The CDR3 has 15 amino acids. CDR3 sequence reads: CASSLQGASSYEQYF. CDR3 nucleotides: TGTGCCAGCAGTCTACAGGGGGCGAGCTCCTACGAGCAGTACTTC. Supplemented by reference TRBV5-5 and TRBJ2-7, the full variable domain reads DAGVTQSPTHLIKTRGQQVTLRCSPISGHKSVSWYQQVLGQGPQFIFQYYEKEERGRGNFPDRFSARQFPNYSSELNVNALLLGDSALYLCASSLQGASSYEQYFGPGTRLTVT.

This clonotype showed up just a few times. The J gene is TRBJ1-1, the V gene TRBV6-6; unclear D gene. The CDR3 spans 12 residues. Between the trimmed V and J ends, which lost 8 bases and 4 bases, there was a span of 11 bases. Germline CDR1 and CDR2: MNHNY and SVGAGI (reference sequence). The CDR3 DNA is TGTGCCAGCGCTTTGGGAGGCACTGAAGCTTTCTTT. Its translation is CASALGGTEAFF.

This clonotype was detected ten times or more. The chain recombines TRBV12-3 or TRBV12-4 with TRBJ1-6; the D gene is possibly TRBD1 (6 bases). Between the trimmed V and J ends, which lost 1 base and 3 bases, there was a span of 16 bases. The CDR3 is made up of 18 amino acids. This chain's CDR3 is CASSLVRGGAIYNSPLHF. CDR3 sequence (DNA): TGTGCCAGCAGTTTAGTCCGAGGGGGGGCCATCTATAATTCACCCCTCCACTTT.

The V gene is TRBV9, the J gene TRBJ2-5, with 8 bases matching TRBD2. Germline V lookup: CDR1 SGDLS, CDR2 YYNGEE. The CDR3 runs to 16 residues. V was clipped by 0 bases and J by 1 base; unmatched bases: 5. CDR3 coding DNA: TGTGCCAGCAGCGTAGTAGGAGCGGGGGCCCAAGAGACCCAGTACTTC. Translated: CASSVVGAGAQETQYF.

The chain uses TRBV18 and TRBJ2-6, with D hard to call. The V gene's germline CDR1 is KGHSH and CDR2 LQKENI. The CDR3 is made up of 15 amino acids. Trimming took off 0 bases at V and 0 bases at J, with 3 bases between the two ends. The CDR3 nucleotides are TGTGCCAGCTCACCACCGAGCTCTGGGGCCAACGTCCTGACTTTC. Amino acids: CASSPPSSGANVLTF.

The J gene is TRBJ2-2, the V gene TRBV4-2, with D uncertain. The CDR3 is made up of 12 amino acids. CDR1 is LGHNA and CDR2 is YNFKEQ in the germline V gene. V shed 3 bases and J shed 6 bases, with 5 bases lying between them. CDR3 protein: CASSHDPGELFF. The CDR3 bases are TGTGCCAGCAGCCATGATCCCGGGGAGCTGTTTTTT.

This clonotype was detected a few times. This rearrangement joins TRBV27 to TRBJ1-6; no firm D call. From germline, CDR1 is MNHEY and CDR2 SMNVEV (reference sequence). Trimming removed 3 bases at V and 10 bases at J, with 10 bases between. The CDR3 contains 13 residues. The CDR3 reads CASSFGIGSPLHF. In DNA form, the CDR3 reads TGTGCCAGCAGTTTTGGTATCGGGTCACCCCTCCACTTT.

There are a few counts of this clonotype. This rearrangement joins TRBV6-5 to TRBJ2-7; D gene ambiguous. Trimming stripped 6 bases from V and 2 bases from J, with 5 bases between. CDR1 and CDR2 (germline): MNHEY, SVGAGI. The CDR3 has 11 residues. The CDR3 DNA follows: TGTGCCAGCAGGGGTACCTACGAGCAGTACTTC. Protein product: CASRGTYEQYF.

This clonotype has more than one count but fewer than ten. CDR3 nucleotide sequence: TGTGCCAGCAGTAACGGACTACTACAAGGGAATGAGCAGTTCTTC. The encoded protein is CASSNGLLQGNEQFF. The chain recombines TRBV12-3 or TRBV12-4 with TRBJ2-1; a possible D gene is TRBD2 (6 bases). The CDR3 runs 15 residues. V shed 5 bases and J shed 7 bases, with 18 bases lying between them.

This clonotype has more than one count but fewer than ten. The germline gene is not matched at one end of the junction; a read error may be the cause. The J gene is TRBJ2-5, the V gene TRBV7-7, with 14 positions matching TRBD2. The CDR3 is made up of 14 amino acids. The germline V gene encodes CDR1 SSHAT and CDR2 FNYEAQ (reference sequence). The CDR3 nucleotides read TGTGCTAGCAGCTCCGGACTAGCGGGAGGGACCCAGTACTTC. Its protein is CASSSGLAGGTQYF. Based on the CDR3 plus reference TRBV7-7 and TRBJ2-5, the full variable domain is GAGVSQSPRYKVTKRGQDVTLRCDPISSHATLYWYQQALGQGPEFLTYFNYEAQPDKSGLPSDRFSAERPEGSISTLTIQRTEQRDSAMYRCASSSGLAGGTQYFGPGTRLLVL.

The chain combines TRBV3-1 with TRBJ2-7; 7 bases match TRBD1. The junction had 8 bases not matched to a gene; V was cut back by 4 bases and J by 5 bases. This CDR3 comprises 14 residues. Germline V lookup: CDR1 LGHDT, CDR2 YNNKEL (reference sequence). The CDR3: CASSRQGSGHEQYF. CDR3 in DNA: TGTGCCAGCAGCCGACAGGGAAGTGGGCACGAGCAGTACTTC.

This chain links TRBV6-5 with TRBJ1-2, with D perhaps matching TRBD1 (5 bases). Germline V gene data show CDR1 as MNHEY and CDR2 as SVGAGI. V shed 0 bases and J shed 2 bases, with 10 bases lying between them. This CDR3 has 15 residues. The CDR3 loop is CASSYSPGGNYGYTF. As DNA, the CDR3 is TGTGCCAGCAGTTACTCCCCGGGGGGGAACTATGGCTACACCTTC.

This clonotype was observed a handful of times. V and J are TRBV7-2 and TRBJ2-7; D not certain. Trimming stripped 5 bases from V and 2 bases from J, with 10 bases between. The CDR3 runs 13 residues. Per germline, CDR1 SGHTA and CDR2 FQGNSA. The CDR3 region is CASSARAAYEQYF. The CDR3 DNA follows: TGTGCCAGCAGCGCCCGCGCGGCCTACGAGCAGTACTTC.

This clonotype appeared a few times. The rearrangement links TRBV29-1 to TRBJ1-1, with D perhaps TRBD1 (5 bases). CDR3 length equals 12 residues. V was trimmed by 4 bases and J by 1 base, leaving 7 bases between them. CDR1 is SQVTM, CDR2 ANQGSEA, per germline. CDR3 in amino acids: CSVGGWNTEAFF. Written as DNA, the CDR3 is TGCAGCGTTGGGGGGTGGAACACTGAAGCTTTCTTT.

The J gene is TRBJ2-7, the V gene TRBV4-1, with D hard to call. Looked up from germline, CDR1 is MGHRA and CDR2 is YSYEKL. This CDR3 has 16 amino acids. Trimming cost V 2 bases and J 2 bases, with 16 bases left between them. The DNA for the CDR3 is TGCGCCAGCAGCCAACCTAACCGACACCCCACCTACGAGCAGTACTTC. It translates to CASSQPNRHPTYEQYF.

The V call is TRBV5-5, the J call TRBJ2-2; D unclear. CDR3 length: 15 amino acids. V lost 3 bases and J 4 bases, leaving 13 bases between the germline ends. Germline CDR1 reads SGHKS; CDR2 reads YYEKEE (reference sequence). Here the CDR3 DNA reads TGTGCCAGCAGCTCCCGGCCTCCCGGCACCGGGGAGCTGTTTTTT. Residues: CASSSRPPGTGELFF. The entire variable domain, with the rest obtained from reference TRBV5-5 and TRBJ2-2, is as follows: DAGVTQSPTHLIKTRGQQVTLRCSPISGHKSVSWYQQVLGQGPQFIFQYYEKEERGRGNFPDRFSARQFPNYSSELNVNALLLGDSALYLCASSSRPPGTGELFFGEGSRLTVL.

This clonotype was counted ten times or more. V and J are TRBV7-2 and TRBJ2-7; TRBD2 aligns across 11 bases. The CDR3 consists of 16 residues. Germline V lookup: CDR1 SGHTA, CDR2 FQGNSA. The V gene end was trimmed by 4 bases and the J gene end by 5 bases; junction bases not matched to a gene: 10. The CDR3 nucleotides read TGTGCCAGCAGCTCTGGCCTAGCGGGAGGCCCTCACGAGCAGTACTTC. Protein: CASSSGLAGGPHEQYF.

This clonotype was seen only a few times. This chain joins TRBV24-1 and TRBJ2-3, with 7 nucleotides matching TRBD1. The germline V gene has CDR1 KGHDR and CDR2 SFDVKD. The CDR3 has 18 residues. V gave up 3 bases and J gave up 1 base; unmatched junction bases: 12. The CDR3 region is CATSDPFGTAPGTDTQYF. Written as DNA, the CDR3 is TGTGCCACCAGTGATCCTTTCGGGACAGCCCCCGGCACAGATACGCAGTATTTT.

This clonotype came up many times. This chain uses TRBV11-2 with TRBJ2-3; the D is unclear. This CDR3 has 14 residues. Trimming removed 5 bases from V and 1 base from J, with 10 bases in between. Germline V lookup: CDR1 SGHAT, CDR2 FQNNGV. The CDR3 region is CASSPELRTDTQYF. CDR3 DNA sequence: TGTGCCAGCAGCCCAGAACTACGCACAGATACGCAGTATTTT.

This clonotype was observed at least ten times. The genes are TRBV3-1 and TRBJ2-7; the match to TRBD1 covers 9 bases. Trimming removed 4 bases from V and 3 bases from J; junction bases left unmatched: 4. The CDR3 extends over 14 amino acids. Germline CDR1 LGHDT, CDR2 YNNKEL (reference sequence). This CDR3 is CASSRGQGLYEQYF. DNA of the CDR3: TGTGCCAGCAGCCGGGGACAGGGACTCTACGAGCAGTACTTC.

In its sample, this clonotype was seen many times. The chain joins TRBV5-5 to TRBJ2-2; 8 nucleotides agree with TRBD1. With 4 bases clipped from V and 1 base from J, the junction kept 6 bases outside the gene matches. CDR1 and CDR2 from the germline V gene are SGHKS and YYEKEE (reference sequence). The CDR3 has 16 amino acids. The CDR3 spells CASSRQGILNTGELFF. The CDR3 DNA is TGTGCCAGCAGCCGACAGGGGATCCTGAACACCGGGGAGCTGTTTTTT.

The CDR3 nucleotides read TGTGCCAGCAGCCCGAGCGCAGGGGGCGACTATGGCTACACCTTC. Translated, it gives CASSPSAGGDYGYTF. The J gene is TRBJ1-2, the V gene TRBV12-3 or TRBV12-4, with 8 bases lining up with TRBD1. V trimming: 6 bases; J trimming: 3 bases; junction bases outside the gene matches: 9. The CDR3 sequence is 15 residues long.

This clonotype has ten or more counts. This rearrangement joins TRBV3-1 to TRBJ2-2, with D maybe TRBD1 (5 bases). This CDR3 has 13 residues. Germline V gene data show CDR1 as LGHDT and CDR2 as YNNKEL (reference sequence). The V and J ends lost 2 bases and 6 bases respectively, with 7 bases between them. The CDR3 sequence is CASSQQGSGELFF. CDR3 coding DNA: TGTGCCAGCAGCCAACAGGGCTCCGGGGAGCTGTTTTTT.